The 2 T cell receptor beta chains given below trace back to one sample, sequenced in a study of cytomegalovirus exposure and HLA in healthy donors. The PCR made use of 60 Vbeta and 13 Jbeta primers. Profiling relied on immunoSEQ multiplex PCR, and the TCRdb table lists in-frame clones only, not all of them. The table shows approximately 190,000 clones, with roughly 80% occurring only once. Sequencing was done on a sample of PBMCs. These receptors were obtained from a man in his forties or fifties in good health and CMV-seropositive.

This clone was picked up one time. The chain carries TRBV28 and TRBJ2-1; 9 bases line up with TRBD1. The CDR3 consists of 16 residues. Germline V CDR1 and CDR2: MDHEN, SYDVKM. The V segment lost 5 bases and the J segment 8 bases; nucleotides outside the gene matches: 13. The CDR3 DNA follows: TGTGCCAGCAGTGCCCCGTGGGACAGGGCCCCGGATGAGCAGTTCTTC. Protein: CASSAPWDRAPDEQFF.

The gene calls are TRBV9 and TRBJ1-1, with 7 bases identical to TRBD1. CDR3 size: 14 residues. The germline V gene has CDR1 SGDLS and CDR2 YYNGEE. The trim removed 3 bases at V and 7 bases at J, leaving 9 bases unmatched. The CDR3 protein is CASSGADRSFEAFF. The CDR3 DNA is TGTGCCAGCAGCGGAGCGGACAGGTCCTTTGAAGCTTTCTTT.